Following are 9 T cell receptor beta chains from one sample sequenced in a study of T cells in Graves' hyperthyroidism and ophthalmopathy. Researchers amplified the TCR beta CDR3 regions from RNA transcripts. TCR CDR3 underwent first-round RT-PCR with the HTBI primer set. From the multiplex PCR reads, TCRdb called clonotypes with MiXCR, one entry per CDR3 protein. The table shows 540,000 or so distinct CDR3 sequences, with around a sixth occurring only once. The sequenced sample was blood. These receptors originate from a woman younger than 45 with Graves' hyperthyroidism.

This clonotype was detected ten times or more. This chain connects TRBV6-1 to TRBJ1-4; possible D gene TRBD1, 5 bases. This CDR3 has 14 amino acids. V dropped 8 bases and J dropped 7 bases, with 17 bases sitting between them. The V gene's germline CDR1 is MNHNS and CDR2 SASEGT. CDR3 protein: CASEGAGRPEKLFF. The CDR3 DNA reads as TGTGCCAGCGAAGGCGCGGGACGGCCTGAAAAACTGTTTTTT.

The rearrangement uses TRBV27 and TRBJ1-5, with 8 bases matching TRBD1. V dropped 6 bases and J dropped 7; count of bases not matched to a gene: 11. Germline loops: CDR1 MNHEY, CDR2 SMNVEV (reference sequence). There are 15 residues in the CDR3. The CDR3 coding sequence is TGTGCCAGCAGCGTAGGGGCAGGGGGCATCCAGCCCCAGCATTTT. Translation gives CASSVGAGGIQPQHF.

This clonotype was recorded at least ten times. This chain joins TRBV11-2 and TRBJ2-2; a weak D match, TRBD2 (5 bases). From germline, CDR1 is SGHAT and CDR2 FQNNGV. This CDR3 has 16 residues. With 0 bases removed from V and 4 bases from J, the gap between germline ends came to 12 bases. The CDR3 protein is CASSLDLRVGTGELFF. DNA for the CDR3: TGTGCCAGCAGCTTAGATCTGCGGGTGGGCACCGGGGAGCTGTTTTTT. Drawing the rest from reference TRBV11-2 and TRBJ2-2, the complete variable domain is EAGVAQSPRYKIIEKRQSVAFWCNPISGHATLYWYQQILGQGPKLLIQFQNNGVVDDSQLPKDRFSAERLKGVDSTLKIQPAKLEDSAVYLCASSLDLRVGTGELFFGEGSRLTVL.

This clonotype was seen at least ten times. The rearrangement links TRBV12-3 or TRBV12-4 to TRBJ2-3; TRBD2 matches 9 bases. The CDR3 has 16 amino acids. The V gene end was trimmed by 7 bases and the J gene end by 6 bases; junction bases not matched to a gene: 14. Here the CDR3 DNA reads TGTGCCAGCAATCCAATTATAGCGGGAGTTGCTGATACGCAGTATTTT. Amino acids: CASNPIIAGVADTQYF.

The chain carries TRBV28 and TRBJ2-7; no clear D gene. The germline V gene encodes CDR1 MDHEN and CDR2 SYDVKM. The CDR3 consists of 13 residues. Trimming cost V 3 bases and J 2 bases, with 8 bases left between them. CDR3 region: CASSFTNTYEQYF. CDR3 DNA: TGTGCCAGCAGTTTTACAAACACCTACGAGCAGTACTTC.

This clonotype was found a few times. V usage is TRBV28 and J usage is TRBJ2-6, with 8 bases matching TRBD1. From germline, CDR1 is MDHEN and CDR2 SYDVKM. This CDR3 has 17 residues. The J segment lost 2 bases and the V segment lost 3 bases, leaving 6 bases of the junction unmatched. This chain's CDR3 is CASSLRQGAAGANVLTF. The DNA for the CDR3 is TGTGCCAGCAGTTTGAGGCAGGGGGCGGCTGGGGCCAACGTCCTGACTTTC.

The V call is TRBV20-1, the J call TRBJ1-6, with 8 nucleotides matching TRBD1. The CDR3 loop spans 13 amino acids. Germline assignment: CDR1 DFQATT and CDR2 SNEGSKA (reference sequence). Here the CDR3 DNA reads TGCAGCACGAGGACAGGGCGAAATTCACCCCTCCACTTT. Its protein is CSTRTGRNSPLHF.

The table lists this clonotype with a few counts. The V and J genes are TRBV20-1 and TRBJ1-2; no firm D call. Trimming took 3 bases from V and 4 from J, leaving 9 bases between them. The germline V gene encodes CDR1 DFQATT and CDR2 SNEGSKA (reference sequence). The CDR3 sequence is 12 residues long. The CDR3, as DNA: TGCAGTGCTAGGGACTTCCTCTATGGCTACACCTTC. Its translation: CSARDFLYGYTF.

This clonotype was picked up one time. The V gene is TRBV27, the J gene TRBJ2-5; no definite D call. The CDR3 contains 13 residues. Trimming took 5 bases from V and 4 from J, leaving 11 bases between them. Germline assignment: CDR1 MNHEY and CDR2 SMNVEV (reference sequence). CDR3 amino acids: CASSDPGRETQYF. CDR3 sequence (DNA): TGTGCCAGCAGTGACCCGGGCCGAGAGACCCAGTACTTC.